The 7 T cell receptor beta chains below come from one sample, sequenced in a study of T cells expressing NK-cell markers. TCRdb re-analyzed the 5' RACE reads; it lists each CDR3 protein once, without DNA. The listing contains around 380,000 distinct CDR3 sequences. The sequenced sample consisted of blood T cells: a sorted CD56 or NKG2C T cell subset, CD4+ or CD8+ T cells, or bulk PBMC T cells (not recorded which). These receptors all come from a woman aged 50 to 65 in good health.

CDR3 region: CASSMMTSAYNEQFF. This chain connects TRBV27 to TRBJ2-1; checking the TCRdb D call of TRBD2 is not possible without DNA. The CDR3 runs to 15 residues. From germline, CDR1 is MNHEY and CDR2 SMNVEV (reference sequence).

The J gene is TRBJ2-1, the V gene TRBV12-3 or TRBV12-4; the TRBD2 assignment by TCRdb is unverifiable without DNA. This CDR3 is 16 amino acids long. The CDR3 loop is CAITEGGTSGRGEQFF.

The rearrangement links TRBV20-1 to TRBJ2-7; the TCRdb D gene call, TRBD2, has no DNA to confirm it. The CDR3 runs to 14 residues. Germline values: CDR1 DFQATT, CDR2 SNEGSKA (reference sequence). CDR3: CSASQILGFNEQYF.

This rearrangement joins TRBV12-3 or TRBV12-4 to TRBJ1-1. The CDR3 loop spans 14 amino acids. The chain's CDR3 is CASSLSGIGTEAFF.

CDR3 residues: CASSTSEFYNEQFF. This sequence joins TRBV12-3 or TRBV12-4 and TRBJ2-1. This CDR3 region has 14 residues.

This chain uses TRBV13 with TRBJ2-7; TCRdb's assignment of TRBD2 cannot be checked, as there is no DNA. In germline, CDR1 is PRHDT, CDR2 FYEKMQ (reference sequence). The CDR3 contains 15 residues. The CDR3 loop reads CASSFAVGTRGEQYF.

The genes are TRBV18 and TRBJ2-7. The CDR3 has 13 residues. Germline V gene data show CDR1 as KGHSH and CDR2 as LQKENI. CDR3 protein: CASSPPFSYEQYF.